Below are 5 T cell receptor beta chains sequenced from a single sample in a study of cytomegalovirus exposure and HLA in healthy donors. The repertoire was sequenced with immunoSEQ multiplex PCR; TCRdb's copy has only in-frame clones and lacks some. The sample has around 190,000 clones, 86% seen once. What was sequenced was PBMCs. The source of these receptors is a man aged 25-45 years in good health and CMV-seropositive.

V and J are TRBV27 and TRBJ2-5, with D perhaps TRBD1 (5 bases). V was trimmed by 0 bases and J by 7 bases, leaving 21 bases between them. The CDR3 consists of 17 residues. Germline V lookup: CDR1 MNHEY, CDR2 SMNVEV (reference sequence). The CDR3 DNA reads TGTGCCAGCAGTTTATCCCCTCTCCGGGCAGGGTTGGCGACCCAGTACTTC. This translates into CASSLSPLRAGLATQYF.

The rearrangement uses TRBV21-1 and TRBJ2-7; no DNA check was done on the table's D call, TRBD2. TRBV21-1 is designated a pseudogene. The CDR3 length is 18 residues. CDR3 sequence: CASSKVSEREVRRCEQYF. The CDR3 nucleotides are TGTGCCAGCAGCAAAGTGTCGGAGCGGGAGGTACGGAGATGCGAGCAGTACTTC.

The chain combines TRBV11-2 with TRBJ2-2; D gene unclear. Trimming removed 0 bases at V and 5 bases at J, with 7 bases between. This CDR3 contains 14 residues. The germline V gene has CDR1 SGHAT and CDR2 FQNNGV. In nucleotides, the CDR3 is TGTGCCAGCAGCTTAGAATCACAGACCGGGGAGCTGTTTTTT. This translates into CASSLESQTGELFF.

The chain employs TRBV15 and TRBJ2-2, with D perhaps matching TRBD1 (5 bases). The V and J ends lost 3 bases and 4 bases respectively, with 12 bases between them. Germline lookup yields CDR1 LNHNV and CDR2 YYDKDF (reference sequence). This CDR3 spans 15 amino acids. This chain's CDR3 is CATSSPQGFTGELFF. DNA of the CDR3: TGTGCCACCAGCAGCCCCCAGGGATTCACCGGGGAGCTGTTTTTT.

This rearrangement joins TRBV7-9 to TRBJ1-2; maybe TRBD1 (6 bases). The CDR3 spans 13 residues. Germline values: CDR1 SEHNR, CDR2 FQNEAQ (reference sequence). V lost 0 bases to trimming and J lost 8 bases, with 10 bases between them. The CDR3 loop reads CASSLAGGYGYTF. The CDR3 DNA is TGTGCCAGCAGCTTAGCCGGGGGCTACGGCTACACCTTC.